This section outlines one T cell receptor (beta chain) sequence together with its context. Original processing notes: Reference gene primers were amplified, and this amplification served to estimate nucleated cell counts. Measured with immunoSEQ multiplex PCR; TCRdb has only the in-frame clones, and not every one. V and J calls and clone size are given by that table; D and trimming were obtained from the DNA. The repertoire consists of around 140,000 clones, with about four fifths occurring once and the leading ten covering 4.5% to 6%. This entry comes from a study of blood T cell repertoires in COVID-19. As for the study in general: Samples representing acute and convalescent COVID-19 were sourced from the United States, Italy and Spain. Nucleic acid was either cDNA or gDNA, and it came from T cells, B-cell-depleted T cells, or PBMCs.

V dropped 3 bases and J dropped 2; count of bases not matched to a gene: 1. CDR1 and CDR2 from the germline V gene are SGHAT and FQNNGV. This CDR3 comprises 14 residues. The rearrangement uses TRBV11-2 and TRBJ2-5, with TRBD2 matching 9 bases. The material sequenced was peripheral blood. The source is a human donor in a cohort sampled during active COVID-19. CDR3 in amino acids: CASSFLAGQETQYF. The CDR3 DNA reads as TGTGCCAGCAGCTTTCTAGCGGGACAAGAGACCCAGTACTTC.